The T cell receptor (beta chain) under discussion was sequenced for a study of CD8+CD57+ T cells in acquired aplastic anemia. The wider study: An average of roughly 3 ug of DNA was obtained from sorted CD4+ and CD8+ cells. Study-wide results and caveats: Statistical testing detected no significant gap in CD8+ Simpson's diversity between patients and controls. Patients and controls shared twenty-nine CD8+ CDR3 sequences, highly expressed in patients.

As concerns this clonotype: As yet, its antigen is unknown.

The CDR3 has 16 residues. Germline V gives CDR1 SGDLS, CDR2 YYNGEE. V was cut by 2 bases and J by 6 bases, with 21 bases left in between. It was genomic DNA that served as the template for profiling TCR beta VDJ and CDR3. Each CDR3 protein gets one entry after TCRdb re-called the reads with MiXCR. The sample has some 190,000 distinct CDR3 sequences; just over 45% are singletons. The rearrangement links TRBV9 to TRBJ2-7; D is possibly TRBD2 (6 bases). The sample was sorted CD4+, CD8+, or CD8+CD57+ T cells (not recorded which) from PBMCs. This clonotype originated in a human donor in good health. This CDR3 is CASSVGGTGAFSEQYF. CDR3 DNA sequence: TGTGCCAGCAGCGTCGGGGGAACGGGAGCTTTCAGCGAGCAGTACTTC.